This TCR beta chain was documented in a study of OX40 agonist ivuxolimab in advanced cancers. Looking at the study overall: Ivuxolimab is an agonistic anti-OX40 (CD134) antibody, and patients were treated with it.

Patients with a history of autoimmune disease or on systemic immunosuppression were excluded. At cycle 4 day 1, cycle 7 day 1, and baseline, blood was sampled. The repertoire was sequenced with immunoSEQ multiplex PCR; TCRdb's copy has only in-frame clones and lacks some. Here the sample spans 60,000 to 70,000 clones, approximately 86% being singletons. CDR3 length: 13 amino acids. Trimming cost V 0 bases and J 1 base, with 3 bases left between them. Germline loops: CDR1 LNHNV, CDR2 YYDKDF (reference sequence). The sample here was CD4+ or CD8+ T cells sorted from blood, taken in a trial of the OX40 agonist ivuxolimab. The chain is built from TRBV15 and TRBJ1-1; D ambiguous. This clonotype was obtained from an adult with an advanced solid tumor such as melanoma, head and neck, liver or kidney cancer. CDR3: CATSRDQNTEAFF. Here the CDR3 DNA reads TGTGCCACCAGCAGAGATCAGAACACTGAAGCTTTCTTT.